This T cell receptor beta chain was observed in a study of T cell responses to AZD1222 COVID-19 vaccine. In germline, CDR1 is GTSNPN, CDR2 SVGIG (reference sequence). With 5 bases removed from V and 3 bases from J, the gap between germline ends came to 11 bases. This CDR3 comprises 13 residues. Measured with immunoSEQ multiplex PCR; TCRdb has only the in-frame clones, and not every one. The table includes some 99,000 clones, around 87% detected once. The chain couples TRBV30 to TRBJ1-3; tentative D call: TRBD1 (5 bases). This TCR was recovered from an adult in good health. The sequencing here drew on peripheral blood, taken on day 0 of AZD1222 vaccination. The CDR3 DNA is TGTGCCTGGGGGGCGGGAGATGGAAACACCATATATTTT. This encodes CAWGAGDGNTIYF.